These 21 T cell receptor beta chains originate from one sample sequenced in a study of shared clonotypes between healthy human individuals. Naive-designated CD8 cells lacked CD45RO, were positively enriched for CCR7, and omitted terminally differentiated effector memory CD45RA+ cells. Assay: immunoSEQ multiplex PCR; the TCRdb copy retains only in-frame clones and omits some. The sample has roughly 810,000 clones, 90% to 97% seen once. Sequencing was performed on naive CD8+ T cells sorted from blood. The receptors come from a man aged 25-45 years in good health.

V usage is TRBV29-1 and J usage is TRBJ2-1, with 10 bases lining up with TRBD1. CDR1 is SQVTM, CDR2 ANQGSEA, per germline. The junction had 20 bases not matched to a gene; V was cut back by 0 bases and J by 3 bases. CDR3 size: 21 residues. CDR3: CSVEDQATGSSGTGVYNEQFF. DNA of the CDR3: TGCAGCGTTGAAGATCAAGCTACGGGGTCCTCCGGGACAGGGGTCTACAATGAGCAGTTCTTC.

This clone was detected once. This chain's CDR3 is CACLPAGEGQETQYF. CDR3 DNA sequence: TGTGCCTGCCTCCCAGCGGGGGAGGGACAAGAGACCCAGTACTTC. The chain links TRBV30 to TRBJ2-5; 8 bases agree with TRBD2. This CDR3 spans 15 amino acids. Germline CDR1 reads GTSNPN; CDR2 reads SVGIG (reference sequence). V trimming: 6 bases; J trimming: 2 bases; junction bases outside the gene matches: 11.

The chain combines TRBV10-3 with TRBJ2-3; 8 bases align to TRBD2. The CDR3 loop spans 16 amino acids. The junction had 6 bases not matched to a gene; V was cut back by 3 bases and J by 1 base. Germline V gene lookup returns CDR1 ENHRY and CDR2 SYGVKD. The DNA of the CDR3 is TGTGCCATCAGTGACATCACGGGAGGGGGCACAGATACGCAGTATTTT. Translating it yields CAISDITGGGTDTQYF.

The chain employs TRBV7-9 and TRBJ2-1; D might be TRBD1 or TRBD2, each matching 6 bases. The V gene lost 7 bases and the J gene lost 5 bases, with 18 bases spanning the gap. Per the germline V gene, CDR1 is SEHNR and CDR2 is FQNEAQ (reference sequence). The CDR3 consists of 15 residues. The CDR3 DNA follows: TGTGCCAGCACCGAAGGGGGGAGTAGCCACAATGAGCAGTTCTTC. Translation gives CASTEGGSSHNEQFF.

The chain is built from TRBV10-3 and TRBJ2-7; 8 bases are shared with TRBD1. J gave up 5 bases and V 0 bases, and 9 bases lay outside the gene matches. Germline V gene lookup returns CDR1 ENHRY and CDR2 SYGVKD. This CDR3 has 16 amino acids. The CDR3 sequence: CAISESQGQGPNEQYF. CDR3 DNA: TGTGCCATCAGTGAGTCCCAAGGACAGGGTCCCAACGAGCAGTACTTC.

The chain has TRBV7-2 and TRBJ2-7; D is unclear. The CDR3 spans 13 residues. Germline CDR1 and CDR2: SGHTA and FQGNSA. Trimming pared 1 base from V and 5 bases from J, leaving 9 bases between. The DNA of the CDR3 is TGTGCCAGCAGCTTAGGGAGTTGGAACGAGCAGTACTTC. It codes for CASSLGSWNEQYF.

In its sample, this clone was seen once. The J gene is TRBJ2-3, the V gene TRBV28, with 11 positions matching TRBD2. Germline V gene sequence: CDR1 MDHEN, CDR2 SYDVKM. This CDR3 has 17 amino acids. The V segment lost 4 bases and the J segment 5 bases; nucleotides outside the gene matches: 11. This CDR3 reads CASSSRASGRRVDTQYF. The CDR3 DNA is TGTGCCAGCAGTTCTCGGGCTAGCGGGAGGAGAGTAGATACGCAGTATTTT.

V and J are TRBV7-2 and TRBJ2-7; weak D call: TRBD1 (5 bases). Germline V CDR1 and CDR2: SGHTA, FQGNSA. V lost 2 bases, J lost 4 bases, and 15 bases lay in between. The CDR3 has 15 amino acids. CDR3 loop: CASSLIWGAGYEQYF. The CDR3 nucleotides are TGTGCCAGCAGCTTAATATGGGGCGCAGGGTACGAGCAGTACTTC. Together with reference TRBV7-2 and TRBJ2-7, the CDR3 gives the full variable domain: GAGVSQSPSNKVTEKGKDVELRCDPISGHTALYWYRQSLGQGLEFLIYFQGNSAPDKSGLPSDRFSAERTGGSVSTLTIQRTQQEDSAVYLCASSLIWGAGYEQYFGPGTRLTVT.

The rearrangement uses TRBV18 and TRBJ2-3; TRBD2 might be the D (5 bases). Trimming took off 6 bases at V and 0 bases at J, with 10 bases between the two ends. CDR3 length: 14 residues. Germline CDR1 KGHSH, CDR2 LQKENI. CDR3 protein: CASSTEGSTDTQYF. CDR3 DNA: TGTGCCAGCTCTACCGAGGGTAGCACAGATACGCAGTATTTT.

The gene calls are TRBV7-9 and TRBJ2-7, with 7 nucleotides matching TRBD2. Trimming removed 3 bases from V and 3 bases from J; junction bases left unmatched: 5. The germline CDR1 and CDR2 sequences are SEHNR and FQNEAQ (reference sequence). This CDR3 is built from 14 residues. CDR3 bases: TGTGCCAGCAGCTTCGCGGGAGAAGGCTACGAGCAGTACTTC. Protein: CASSFAGEGYEQYF.

J is TRBJ2-1 and V is TRBV6-5; tentative D call: TRBD1 (6 bases). The V gene's germline CDR1 is MNHEY and CDR2 SVGAGI. The germline V and J ends were trimmed by 6 bases and 5 bases, with 11 bases remaining between them. The length of the CDR3 is 13 residues. The DNA for the CDR3 is TGTGCCAGCAGCCGGACAGTTAACAATGAGCAGTTCTTC. Translation: CASSRTVNNEQFF.

The chain couples TRBV7-2 to TRBJ1-2, with D unresolved. Germline CDR1 is SGHTA and CDR2 is FQGNSA. V was cut by 1 base and J by 0 bases, with 6 bases left in between. The CDR3 is made up of 14 amino acids. DNA for the CDR3: TGTGCCAGCAGCTTAGACCCAGCTAACTATGGCTACACCTTC. Its protein product is CASSLDPANYGYTF.

The chain joins TRBV5-3 to TRBJ2-5; D perhaps matches TRBD2 (5 bases). TRBV5-3 is an open reading frame whose function is uncertain. This CDR3 spans 13 amino acids. Trimming took 4 bases from V and 7 from J, leaving 14 bases between them. CDR3 bases: TGTGCCAGAAGCCCGATGGGGAGTGGGACCCAGTACTTC. Translating gives CARSPMGSGTQYF.

This clone was observed once. The chain carries TRBV5-8 and TRBJ2-7, with 8 positions matching TRBD2. The CDR3 runs 16 residues. Unmatched junction bases numbered 12, after V lost 3 bases and J lost 4 bases. Germline V lookup: CDR1 SGHTS, CDR2 YDEGEE. This chain's CDR3 is CASSSPPGGPWYEQYF. The CDR3 DNA is TGTGCCAGCAGCTCCCCCCCGGGAGGGCCTTGGTACGAGCAGTACTTC.

This chain uses TRBV29-1 with TRBJ2-7; D is undetermined. V dropped 3 bases and J dropped 2 bases, with 14 bases sitting between them. CDR1 and CDR2 from the germline V gene are SQVTM and ANQGSEA. The CDR3 is made up of 14 amino acids. The CDR3 DNA sequence: TGCAGCGTTGAGTACCCCGATTCCACCTACGAGCAGTACTTC. This gives the protein CSVEYPDSTYEQYF.

This clone has just one count. The V and J genes are TRBV18 and TRBJ2-2; D uncertain. Trimming shortened V by 3 bases and J by 7 bases, and 6 bases separated the two germline ends. CDR3 length: 12 amino acids. The germline V gene encodes CDR1 KGHSH and CDR2 LQKENI. As DNA, the CDR3 is TGTGCCAGCTCACCGACTGGCGGGGAGCTGTTTTTT. Amino acid sequence: CASSPTGGELFF.

This clone was detected once. V is TRBV5-1 and J is TRBJ1-1; maybe TRBD1 (6 bases). CDR1 is SGHRS, CDR2 YFSETQ, per germline. Trimming took 6 bases from V and 3 from J, leaving 9 bases between them. This CDR3 is 12 amino acids long. The CDR3 sequence is CASTGEDTEAFF. CDR3 nucleotide sequence: TGCGCCAGCACAGGGGAGGACACTGAAGCTTTCTTT. The variable domain in full, completed from reference TRBV5-1 and TRBJ1-1, reads KAGVTQTPRYLIKTRGQQVTLSCSPISGHRSVSWYQQTPGQGLQFLFEYFSETQRNKGNFPGRFSGRQFSNSRSEMNVSTLELGDSALYLCASTGEDTEAFFGQGTRLTVV.

V gene TRBV2 combines with J gene TRBJ2-7; D possibly corresponds to TRBD2 (6 bases). Trimming took off 9 bases at V and 2 bases at J, with 23 bases between the two ends. The CDR3 is made up of 16 amino acids. Germline V CDR1 and CDR2: SNHLY, FYNNEI. The CDR3 DNA follows: TGTGCCAGAAGTTCCATGGACGGGAGCAGCCCCTACGAGCAGTACTTC. Translation: CARSSMDGSSPYEQYF.

The chain joins TRBV29-1 to TRBJ2-7; TRBD1 agrees at 7 bases. V dropped 2 bases and J dropped 5; count of bases not matched to a gene: 6. Germline V CDR1 and CDR2: SQVTM, ANQGSEA. This CDR3 region has 13 residues. The CDR3 coding sequence is TGCAGCGTTGAAACCACAGGGGTCGACGAGCAGTACTTC. Its translation: CSVETTGVDEQYF.

This chain connects TRBV9 to TRBJ2-3; D remains ambiguous. Trimming cost V 1 base and J 0 bases, with 9 bases left between them. From germline, CDR1 is SGDLS and CDR2 YYNGEE. The CDR3 consists of 15 residues. The CDR3: CASSVYETSTDTQYF. CDR3 in DNA: TGTGCCAGCAGCGTATACGAGACTAGCACAGATACGCAGTATTTT.

V usage is TRBV19 and J usage is TRBJ2-6; D gene ambiguous. The CDR3 consists of 15 residues. V was clipped by 6 bases and J by 5 bases, with 14 bases between them. The germline V gene encodes CDR1 LNHDA and CDR2 SQIVND (reference sequence). CDR3 nucleotide sequence: TGTGCCAGTAGCCCGACCATTATGCGGGCCAACGTCCTGACTTTC. The encoded protein is CASSPTIMRANVLTF.